The text below deals with one TCR beta chain. Its matching antigen is unknown. The sample belongs to a study of OX40 agonist ivuxolimab in advanced cancers. Across the study: Patients enrolled in dose escalation were diagnosed with hepatocellular carcinoma, melanoma, renal cell or head and neck cancer. Therapy given before enrollment (anti-PD-1, anti-PD-L1 or anti-CTLA-4) was allowed, and 35% to 45% had some. Among those enrolled, mean age was around 60 years (range 23 to 79) and roughly 84% were male.

CDR3 length: 16 amino acids. Trimming took 4 bases from V and 0 from J; bases not matched to a gene: 6. The germline gives CDR1 SGHDT, CDR2 YYEEEE. Data came from immunoSEQ multiplex PCR; TCRdb stores just in-frame clones and leaves some out. The profile shows roughly 75,000 clones, around 87% of them singletons. Study observations and caveats: In the 0.1 to 3.0 mg/kg range, CD4+ and CD8+ blood T cells had expanded clonally by week 6.

The rearrangement uses TRBV5-6 and TRBJ1-5; 8 nucleotides align to TRBD1. Sequenced material: CD4+ or CD8+ T cells sorted from blood, taken in a trial of the OX40 agonist ivuxolimab. The TCR sequence derives from an adult with an advanced solid tumor such as melanoma, head and neck, liver or kidney cancer. CDR3 DNA: TGTGCCAGCAGCGGGACAGGCCAATATAGCAATCAGCCCCAGCATTTT. Protein sequence: CASSGTGQYSNQPQHF.